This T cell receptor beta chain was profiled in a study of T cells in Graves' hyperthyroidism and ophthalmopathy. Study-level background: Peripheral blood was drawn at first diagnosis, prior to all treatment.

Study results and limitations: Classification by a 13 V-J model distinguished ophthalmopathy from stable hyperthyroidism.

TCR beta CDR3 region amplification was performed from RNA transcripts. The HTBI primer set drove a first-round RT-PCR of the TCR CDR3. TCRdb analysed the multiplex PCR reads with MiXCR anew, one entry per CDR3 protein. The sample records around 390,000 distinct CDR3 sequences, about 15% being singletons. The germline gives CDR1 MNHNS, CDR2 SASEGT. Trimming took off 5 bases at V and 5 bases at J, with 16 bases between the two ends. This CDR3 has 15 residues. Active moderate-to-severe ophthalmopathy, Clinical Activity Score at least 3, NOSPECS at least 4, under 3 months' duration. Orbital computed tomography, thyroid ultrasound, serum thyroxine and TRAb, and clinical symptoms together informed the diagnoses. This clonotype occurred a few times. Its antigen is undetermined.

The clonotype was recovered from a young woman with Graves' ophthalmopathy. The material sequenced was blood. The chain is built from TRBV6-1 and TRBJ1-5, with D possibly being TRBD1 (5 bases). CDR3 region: CASSLGFQGDQPQHF. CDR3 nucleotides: TGTGCCAGCAGTCTGGGGTTCCAGGGTGATCAGCCCCAGCATTTT.